These 21 T cell receptor beta chains originate from one sample sequenced in a study of T cell changes during pregnancy in multiple sclerosis. Libraries were prepared by immunoSEQ multiplex PCR; TCRdb keeps only in-frame clonotypes and omits some of them. The sample holds 100,000 to 150,000 clones, roughly 92% seen once. The sequencing here drew on peripheral blood, taken before pregnancy. The source is a female donor with multiple sclerosis, enrolled in a pregnancy study.

The rearrangement links TRBV10-3 to TRBJ2-5, with 10 bases fitting TRBD1. The CDR3 length is 14 residues. Germline CDR1 and CDR2: ENHRY and SYGVKD. V lost 6 bases and J lost 5; bases outside the gene matches: 6. The CDR3: CAISAGTGDETQYF. DNA of the CDR3: TGTGCCATCAGCGCCGGGACAGGGGATGAGACCCAGTACTTC.

This clone was detected a few times. This rearrangement joins TRBV6-5 to TRBJ1-6, with 8 bases fitting TRBD1. The CDR3 sequence is 14 residues long. Germline lookup yields CDR1 MNHEY and CDR2 SVGAGI. V dropped 4 bases and J dropped 10; count of bases not matched to a gene: 6. The CDR3 DNA follows: TGTGCCAGCAGTTCTTGGACAGGGCGCTCACCCCTCCACTTT. This codes for CASSSWTGRSPLHF.

The J gene is TRBJ2-3, the V gene TRBV28, with 9 bases matching TRBD2. V was clipped by 10 bases and J by 3 bases; unmatched bases: 5. In germline, CDR1 is MDHEN, CDR2 SYDVKM. This CDR3 has 13 amino acids. Written as DNA, the CDR3 is TGTGCCACCGCGACTAGCGGAACAGATACGCAGTATTTT. The encoded protein is CATATSGTDTQYF.

The chain is built from TRBV6-5 and TRBJ1-1, with TRBD1 matching 7 bases. Trimming took 5 bases from V and 1 from J; bases not matched to a gene: 1. The CDR3 runs to 13 residues. The germline V gene has CDR1 MNHEY and CDR2 SVGAGI. In DNA form, the CDR3 reads TGTGCCAGCAGTAGGACAGGGAACACTGAAGCTTTCTTT. Amino acids: CASSRTGNTEAFF.

V and J are TRBV10-3 and TRBJ2-2; 7 nucleotides agree with TRBD2. Germline lookup yields CDR1 ENHRY and CDR2 SYGVKD. Trimming took 6 bases from V and 4 from J; bases not matched to a gene: 5. The CDR3 totals 14 residues. In DNA form, the CDR3 reads TGTGCCATCAGGGAGACTAGCCTCACCGGGGAGCTGTTTTTT. It yields the protein CAIRETSLTGELFF.

The chain links TRBV5-4 to TRBJ2-2; D remains unclear. The length of the CDR3 is 16 residues. Trimming took 1 base from V and 0 from J, leaving 10 bases between them. Germline V gives CDR1 SGHNT, CDR2 YYREEE (reference sequence). CDR3 nucleotides: TGTGCCAGCAGCTTGAATCCAGTTGCGAACACCGGGGAGCTGTTTTTT. Its translation is CASSLNPVANTGELFF.

The chain recombines TRBV2 with TRBJ2-7, with a possible D match to TRBD1 (6 bases). Germline loops: CDR1 SNHLY, CDR2 FYNNEI. V shed 6 bases and J shed 0 bases, with 12 bases lying between them. The CDR3 spans 14 residues. CDR3 sequence reads: CASRPDRLSYEQYF. CDR3 DNA: TGTGCCAGCAGGCCGGACAGACTCTCCTACGAGCAGTACTTC.

The chain employs TRBV10-3 and TRBJ2-7, with D possibly TRBD1 on 5 matching bases. The CDR3 is made up of 12 amino acids. Trimming shortened V by 8 bases and J by 3 bases, and 11 bases separated the two germline ends. Germline lookup yields CDR1 ENHRY and CDR2 SYGVKD. The CDR3 reads CAIAPRDYEQYF. As DNA, the CDR3 is TGTGCCATCGCCCCCAGGGACTACGAGCAGTACTTC.

The J gene is TRBJ1-4, the V gene TRBV30; possibly TRBD1 for D (5 bases). The CDR3 contains 14 residues. Germline lookup yields CDR1 GTSNPN and CDR2 SVGIG (reference sequence). The V end lost 3 bases, the J end lost 2 bases, and 10 bases lay between the germline ends. Here the CDR3 reads CAWRKGITNEKLFF. The CDR3 DNA sequence: TGTGCCTGGAGAAAGGGGATTACTAATGAAAAACTGTTTTTT.

CDR3 nucleotides: TGTGCCAGCAGCTTGATGGGGACAGGGGATTATGAAAAACTGTTTTTT. It codes for CASSLMGTGDYEKLFF. This chain joins TRBV5-6 and TRBJ1-4; TRBD1 aligns across 10 bases. CDR3 length: 16 residues. Germline-derived CDR1 and CDR2 are SGHDT and YYEEEE. Trimming cost V 1 base and J 6 bases; bases outside gene matches: 6.

This clone was counted a single time. The chain recombines TRBV27 with TRBJ1-4, with 8 bases lining up with TRBD1. CDR3 length: 17 residues. V lost 5 bases, J lost 0 bases, and 8 bases stayed unmatched. CDR1 is MNHEY, CDR2 SMNVEV, per germline (reference sequence). The CDR3, as DNA: TGTGCCAGCAGTCCATACAGGGGGTCGGCAACTAATGAAAAACTGTTTTTT. Its translation: CASSPYRGSATNEKLFF.

This clone appeared a single time. The chain employs TRBV7-6 and TRBJ2-5; 9 bases align to TRBD2. Germline trimming cut 5 bases from V and 5 bases from J; bases unmatched to any gene: 12. The CDR3 has 16 residues. Germline CDR1 reads SGHVS; CDR2 reads FNYEAQ. Written as DNA, the CDR3 is TGTGCCAGCAGCCCGCGCTCGCGGGGGGGCGTGGAGACCCAGTACTTC. This gives the protein CASSPRSRGGVETQYF. Full variable domain (rest looked up from reference TRBV7-6 and TRBJ2-5): GAGVSQSPRYKVTKRGQDVALRCDPISGHVSLYWYRQALGQGPEFLTYFNYEAQQDKSGLPNDRFSAERPEGSISTLTIQRTEQRDSAMYRCASSPRSRGGVETQYFGPGTRLLVL.

The CDR3 bases are TGTGCCAGCAGTTACCGCGGAAAGAGCACAGATACGCAGTATTTT. Protein: CASSYRGKSTDTQYF. The chain couples TRBV6-5 to TRBJ2-3; D is unclear. Germline CDR1 MNHEY, CDR2 SVGAGI. Trimming removed 2 bases at V and 0 bases at J, with 9 bases between. The CDR3 covers 15 residues.

The rearrangement links TRBV9 to TRBJ2-2, with D possibly being TRBD1 (6 bases). The V gene lost 0 bases and the J gene lost 5 bases, with 17 bases spanning the gap. CDR1 and CDR2 (germline): SGDLS, YYNGEE. This CDR3 contains 17 residues. The CDR3 spells CASSVDIIGGPTGELFF. For the CDR3, the DNA is TGTGCCAGCAGCGTAGATATCATTGGGGGCCCGACCGGGGAGCTGTTTTTT. Full variable domain (outside the CDR3, taken from reference TRBV9 and TRBJ2-2): DSGVTQTPKHLITATGQRVTLRCSPRSGDLSVYWYQQSLDQGLQFLIQYYNGEERAKGNILERFSAQQFPDLHSELNLSSLELGDSALYFCASSVDIIGGPTGELFFGEGSRLTVL.

CDR3 sequence (DNA): TGCGCCAGCAGCTTTGCGGGTAGCACAGATACGCAGTATTTT. Protein: CASSFAGSTDTQYF. The V gene is TRBV5-1, the J gene TRBJ2-3, with D possibly matching TRBD2 (5 bases). Germline values: CDR1 SGHRS, CDR2 YFSETQ. V lost 2 bases and J 0 bases, leaving 7 bases between the germline ends. The CDR3 contains 14 residues.

This chain uses TRBV10-3 with TRBJ2-1, with D maybe TRBD1 (6 bases). V was cut by 3 bases and J by 8 bases, with 11 bases left in between. The CDR3 sequence is 13 residues long. Germline loops: CDR1 ENHRY, CDR2 SYGVKD. The CDR3 spells CAISEGGRDEQFF. The CDR3 DNA reads TGTGCCATCAGTGAAGGGGGTCGCGATGAGCAGTTCTTC.

This chain joins TRBV10-3 and TRBJ1-6; 9 bases agree with TRBD1. The CDR3 is 16 amino acids. The germline V gene encodes CDR1 ENHRY and CDR2 SYGVKD. The V and J ends lost 6 bases and 7 bases, in that order; junction bases with no gene match: 10. The CDR3 protein is CAIRGDREERNSPLHF. The DNA of the CDR3 is TGTGCCATCAGAGGGGACAGGGAGGAACGGAATTCACCCCTCCACTTT.

The rearrangement uses TRBV27 and TRBJ2-7; D may be TRBD2 (8 bases). CDR1 and CDR2 from the germline V gene are MNHEY and SMNVEV (reference sequence). V shed 10 bases and J shed 5 bases, with 24 bases lying between them. This CDR3 spans 15 amino acids. CDR3 coding DNA: TGTGCCACCCTCAGACGGGAGGGGGCTATCCACGAGCAGTACTTC. Protein sequence: CATLRREGAIHEQYF.

The chain has TRBV30 and TRBJ1-1; no clear D. Germline V gives CDR1 GTSNPN, CDR2 SVGIG (reference sequence). The CDR3 length is 11 residues. This chain's CDR3 is CAQRRNTEAFF. CDR3 coding DNA: TGTGCACAGCGGAGGAACACTGAAGCTTTCTTT.

The chain couples TRBV28 to TRBJ1-1, with D possibly matching TRBD1 (6 bases). CDR1 and CDR2 (germline): MDHEN, SYDVKM. The CDR3 is 16 amino acids. Trimming took off 3 bases at V and 4 bases at J, with 18 bases between the two ends. The CDR3 sequence is CASSFSTGDMSTEAFF. CDR3 DNA: TGTGCCAGCAGTTTCTCGACAGGAGACATGAGCACTGAAGCTTTCTTT.

This chain joins TRBV5-1 and TRBJ2-1, with TRBD2 identical over 13 bases. Germline-derived CDR1 and CDR2 are SGHRS and YFSETQ. The CDR3 sequence is 18 residues long. J lost 1 base, V lost 4 bases, and 8 bases had no gene match. The CDR3 sequence is CASSVTSGRPWSYNEQFF. In nucleotides, the CDR3 is TGCGCCAGCAGCGTGACTAGCGGGAGGCCGTGGTCCTACAATGAGCAGTTCTTC.